This T cell receptor (beta chain) was documented in a study of long-term antiretroviral therapy in people with HIV (dated by TCRdb to the early 2020s). For context, the study as a whole: Collection of the earliest samples took place about a decade ahead of the 2015 WHO recommendation for immediate ART, at a time when ART was typically delayed until CD4 counts fell. About 40% of the 30 participants with HIV were female. No cross-contamination during QIAcube processing was shown when test extractions of a monoclonal T-cell line were performed alongside 25 to 35 polyclonal samples. From a few dozen adults with confirmed HIV infection, the cohort provided 192 cryopreserved PBMC samples, gathered serially across a mean of approximately six years (range 1-12). Whether ART initiation and durable HIV suppression were associated with changes in peripheral blood TRB repertoire composition and diversity was tested in a retrospective serial study. Summary of the overall study and its limitations: Inferences about post-ART repertoire changes were limited because no data were available on ART adherence, viral resistance or therapy changes. ART initiation was associated with a significant increase in TRB diversity, but diversity stayed significantly below transplant donor controls even after long-term ART. The samples span the years 2004 to 2017, and the ART regimens used may be less effective than current regimens. Owing to limited PBMC availability, only the TCR beta chain was sequenced, without alpha chain pairing. Unsorted PBMC were profiled instead of sorted CD4+ and CD8+ T cells because pre-ART samples had limited cell numbers. Expanded TRB clones identified before ART initiation dominated the repertoire across all time points, though the dominance fluctuated and decreased in many PLHIV after ART. Narrower CDR3 length ranges were observed in HIV repertoires than in controls, and an antigen-experienced repertoire with only a slight naive shift after ART was suggested by the network structure.

As concerns this clone: It has no known antigen specificity. Base quality data are lacking; no much larger clone is found one base away.

The immunoSEQ hsTCRB v3.0 assay was used at survey level resolution to sequence the TRB variable region. TRB sequencing targeted a depth of about 40,000-50,000 T-cell genomes per sample. Pooled TRB libraries were sequenced on an Illumina MiSeq with a v3 150-cycle kit. Processing in the source paper ran as follows. Analysis of repertoires was carried out in R inside a reproducible Nextflow workflow spanning QC, data transformation and analysis. Custom analyses were implemented in LymphoSeq2, an R package for AIRR-Seq data exploration. Four samples that produced fewer than 5000 total TRB sequences were removed, so some 190 HIV repertoires were analyzed. Among the roughly 190 retained HIV repertoires, 55 to 60 were collected before ART initiation and around 130 were collected after ART initiation. Repertoires were downsampled to 5000 TRB nucleotide sequences, and summary statistics were averaged over 100 downsampling iterations. Only TRB sequences with CDR3 regions of at least seven amino acids were retained for analysis. Two measures captured diversity: a Shannon entropy-derived clonality score and the Gini coefficient. In repertoire networks, the top 5000 CDR3 amino acid sequences were linked whenever an edit distance of one separated two sequences. For TRB CDR3 amino acid sequences, GLIPH2 was used to predict antigen specificity groups and MHC restriction. Known CMV, EBV, HIV or tissue antigen associations were flagged by matching CDR3 amino acid sequences against VDJdb and McPAS-TCR. Pre-ART, post-ART and control groups were compared with Wilcoxon signed-rank tests and Holm-Bonferroni correction. TCRdb mirrors the immuneACCESS table, restricted to in-frame sequences. Some clones are absent from its copies; in checked studies, under half trace to an unresolved V gene, and the reason for the others is unknown. V and J calls and clone size are given by that table; D and trimming were obtained from the DNA. A total of more than 10,000 clones appear in this sample, over 60% of them only once. Clones ranked in the top ten supply approximately 20% of the sample.

Participants were included only if at least one PBMC sample before ART initiation and at least two post-ART samples were available. Treatment was received in the United States of America by all participants with HIV. Before DNA extraction, cryopreserved samples of roughly 0.85-10 million PBMC were thawed and washed. At the time of the earliest PBMC sample, participants with HIV were aged between roughly 23 and 60 years. PBMC samples from each participant spanned 1-4 timepoints before ART initiation and 2-8 timepoints after ART initiation, with a median of 7 samples. Serial HIV viral load, CD4+ T-cell count, ART history and demographic data were obtained for every participant. Genomic DNA was extracted from unsorted PBMC with a Qiagen kit on a QIAcube, processed in batches of 12 samples. Cut back by 1 base and 0 bases, the V and J ends lie 9 bases apart. From the germline V gene (reference sequence), CDR1 is LNHNV and CDR2 is YYDKDF. The CDR3 runs 15 amino acids, cysteine and phenylalanine included. The CDR3 DNA has 45 bases and is translated from base 1.

Here the sequenced sample was unsorted PBMCs, taken 0.5 years before starting antiretroviral therapy. The clonotype originates from a woman between 40 and 55 years old with HIV. The receptor chain draws on TRBV15 and TRBJ1-2, with a weak D call of TRBD1 (5 bases match). The CDR3 amino acid sequence is: CATSRARGANYGYTF. At the DNA level, the sequence is TGTGCCACCAGCAGAGCGAGGGGAGCTAACTATGGCTACACCTTC.